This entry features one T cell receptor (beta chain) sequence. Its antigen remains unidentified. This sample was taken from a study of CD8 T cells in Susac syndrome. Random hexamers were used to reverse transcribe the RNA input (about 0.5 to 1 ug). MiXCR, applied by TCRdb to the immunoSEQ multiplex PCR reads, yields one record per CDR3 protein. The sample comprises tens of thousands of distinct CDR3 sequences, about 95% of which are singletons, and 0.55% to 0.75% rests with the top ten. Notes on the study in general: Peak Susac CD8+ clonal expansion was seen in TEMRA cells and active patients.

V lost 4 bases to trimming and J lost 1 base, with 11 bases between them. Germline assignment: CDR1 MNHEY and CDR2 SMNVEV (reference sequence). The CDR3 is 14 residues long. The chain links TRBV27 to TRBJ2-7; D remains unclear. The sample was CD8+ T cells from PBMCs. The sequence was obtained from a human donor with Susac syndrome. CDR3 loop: CASSSSDTSYEQYF. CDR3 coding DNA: TGTGCCAGCAGTTCCTCCGACACGTCCTACGAGCAGTACTTC.